The 22 T cell receptor beta chains presented below share a single source sample, sequenced in a study of PD-L1 blockade in urothelial cancer. The data were produced by immunoSEQ multiplex PCR, yet TCRdb's version contains in-frame clones alone and is incomplete. The repertoire has roughly 45,000 clones, roughly 87% of them found once; the top ten carry 6% to 9%. This material consisted of PBMCs, taken around atezolizumab (anti-PD-L1) treatment. The receptors stem from a man aged 55 to 70 with urothelial cancer.

J is TRBJ2-7 and V is TRBV30; D not resolved. The CDR3 totals 12 residues. Germline CDR1 GTSNPN, CDR2 SVGIG (reference sequence). The V gene lost 2 bases and the J gene lost 7 bases, with 12 bases spanning the gap. The DNA of the CDR3 is TGTGCCTGGAGTCCTAATATGTGGGAGCAGTACTTC. As protein: CAWSPNMWEQYF. The variable domain in full, completed from reference TRBV30 and TRBJ2-7, reads SQTIHQWPATLVQPVGSPLSLECTVEGTSNPNLYWYRQAAGRGLQLLFYSVGIGQISSEVPQNLSASRPQDRQFILSSKKLLLSDSGFYLCAWSPNMWEQYFGPGTRLTVT.

This chain links TRBV6-6 with TRBJ2-7, with TRBD2 identical over 8 bases. The trim removed 8 bases at V and 3 bases at J, leaving 6 bases unmatched. This CDR3 is built from 13 residues. Germline CDR1 is MNHNY and CDR2 is SVGAGI (reference sequence). This chain's CDR3 is CASRRGGHYEQYF. CDR3 coding DNA: TGTGCCAGCCGACGGGGGGGCCACTACGAGCAGTACTTC.

The chain couples TRBV7-6 to TRBJ2-5; tentative D call: TRBD1 (6 bases). Germline CDR1 SGHVS, CDR2 FNYEAQ. CDR3 length: 14 amino acids. Deletions cut 2 bases from V and 7 bases from J, with 14 bases between. CDR3 nucleotide sequence: TGTGCCAGCAGCTTATCGGCAGGGGTAGGGACCCAGTACTTC. The encoded protein is CASSLSAGVGTQYF.

The chain carries TRBV10-3 and TRBJ1-2; D possibly corresponds to TRBD1 (5 bases). CDR3 length: 12 amino acids. V was cut by 6 bases and J by 7 bases, with 12 bases left in between. Germline V gene lookup returns CDR1 ENHRY and CDR2 SYGVKD. The DNA of the CDR3 is TGTGCCATCAGGTCGGCAGGGTCTGGCTACACCTTC. Translating gives CAIRSAGSGYTF.

The rearrangement joins TRBV28 to TRBJ1-6; 10 nucleotides agree with TRBD1. Germline CDR1 is MDHEN and CDR2 is SYDVKM. CDR3 length: 15 amino acids. With 4 bases clipped from V and 3 bases from J, the junction kept 0 bases outside the gene matches. This CDR3 is CASSWTGGYNSPLHF. The CDR3 coding sequence is TGTGCCAGCAGTTGGACAGGGGGCTATAATTCACCCCTCCACTTT.

This clone was observed a few times. The CDR3 loop is CASRVTWHSPLHF. CDR3 DNA: TGTGCCAGCAGAGTCACCTGGCACTCACCCCTCCACTTT. V is TRBV2 and J is TRBJ1-6; D remains ambiguous. The CDR3 totals 13 residues. Trimming pared 6 bases from V and 10 bases from J, leaving 13 bases between. Germline V gene lookup returns CDR1 SNHLY and CDR2 FYNNEI.

V is TRBV10-3 and J is TRBJ2-3; 9 bases map to TRBD2. The CDR3 is 17 amino acids. The trim removed 2 bases at V and 0 bases at J, leaving 6 bases unmatched. The germline V gene has CDR1 ENHRY and CDR2 SYGVKD. CDR3 sequence reads: CAISELERGVSTDTQYF. Here the CDR3 DNA reads TGTGCCATCAGTGAGCTCGAGCGGGGGGTGAGCACAGATACGCAGTATTTT.

V is TRBV18 and J is TRBJ1-1; D unclear. The CDR3 sequence is 14 residues long. V was pared by 2 bases and J by 4 bases, with 11 bases between. CDR1 and CDR2 from the germline V gene are KGHSH and LQKENI. CDR3 in DNA: TGTGCCAGCTCACCATCCGGGAAGGGCACTGAAGCTTTCTTT. Translation gives CASSPSGKGTEAFF.

CDR3 amino acids: CASSPIGVQETQYF. Here the CDR3 DNA reads TGTGCCAGCAGCCCTATAGGAGTCCAAGAGACCCAGTACTTC. The chain is built from TRBV7-9 and TRBJ2-5; D unclear. V lost 5 bases to trimming and J lost 1 base, with 11 bases between them. This CDR3 contains 14 residues. Germline V gives CDR1 SEHNR, CDR2 FQNEAQ (reference sequence).

The J gene is TRBJ2-3, the V gene TRBV5-6; 9 nucleotides line up with TRBD1. The germline CDR1 and CDR2 sequences are SGHDT and YYEEEE. The CDR3 covers 16 residues. Trimming removed 0 bases from V and 2 bases from J; junction bases left unmatched: 4. The CDR3 reads CASSLVRTGDTDTQYF. CDR3 DNA: TGTGCCAGCAGCTTGGTCCGGACAGGGGACACAGATACGCAGTATTTT.

This chain joins TRBV7-2 and TRBJ2-7; D gene ambiguous. This CDR3 region has 13 residues. Looked up from germline, CDR1 is SGHTA and CDR2 is FQGNSA. The V end was cut by 1 base, the J end by 4 bases, with 8 bases between. The DNA for the CDR3 is TGTGCCAGCAGCTTAGTGCAGGCTTACGAGCAGTACTTC. Its translation is CASSLVQAYEQYF.

CDR3 bases: TGTGCCAGCAGCTTAGAGATAATTAGCGGGGGTTACTTGTACGAGCAGTACTTC. This codes for CASSLEIISGGYLYEQYF. The rearrangement links TRBV7-3 to TRBJ2-7; 9 nucleotides match TRBD2. The CDR3 spans 18 residues. V shed 2 bases and J 4 bases; nucleotides not matched to a gene: 15. The germline V gene encodes CDR1 SGHTA and CDR2 FQGTGA.

The gene calls are TRBV14 and TRBJ2-1, with 7 nucleotides matching TRBD2. CDR1 is SGHDN and CDR2 is FVKESK in the germline V gene. Germline trimming cut 1 base from V and 6 bases from J; bases unmatched to any gene: 6. The CDR3 sequence is 15 residues long. CDR3 loop: CASSQGLALSNEQFF. CDR3 in DNA: TGTGCCAGCAGCCAAGGACTAGCCCTTAGCAATGAGCAGTTCTTC.

The chain recombines TRBV7-9 with TRBJ2-6, with a possible D match to TRBD1 (5 bases). V lost 5 bases, J lost 1 base, and 9 bases lay in between. Looked up from germline, CDR1 is SEHNR and CDR2 is FQNEAQ (reference sequence). The CDR3 sequence is 15 residues long. The CDR3 loop reads CASSRSGSGANVLTF. CDR3 coding DNA: TGTGCCAGCAGCAGATCAGGGTCTGGGGCCAACGTCCTGACTTTC.

This clone was seen more than once but under ten times. This chain connects TRBV9 to TRBJ2-1; 12 bases line up with TRBD2. The CDR3 sequence is 16 residues long. Germline CDR1 SGDLS, CDR2 YYNGEE. Trimming took 2 bases from V and 4 from J; bases not matched to a gene: 4. CDR3 region: CASSVTSGGVYNEQFF. The CDR3, as DNA: TGTGCCAGCAGCGTGACTAGCGGGGGAGTTTACAATGAGCAGTTCTTC.

The chain carries TRBV15 and TRBJ2-5; 7 bases agree with TRBD2. CDR1 LNHNV and CDR2 YYDKDF come from the germline V gene (reference sequence). This CDR3 spans 15 amino acids. Trimming at V came to 2 bases and at J to 5 bases, leaving 8 bases not matched to a gene. The CDR3 spells CATSRLSGAGETQYF. CDR3 DNA sequence: TGTGCCACCAGCAGATTGTCGGGAGCGGGGGAGACCCAGTACTTC.

The genes are TRBV28 and TRBJ1-5, with D uncertain. This CDR3 contains 13 residues. Germline V CDR1 and CDR2: MDHEN, SYDVKM. The germline V and J ends were trimmed by 1 base and 6 bases, with 7 bases remaining between them. Here the CDR3 reads CASSLSRSQPQHF. Written as DNA, the CDR3 is TGTGCCAGCAGTTTATCGAGGAGTCAGCCCCAGCATTTT. The full variable domain, its missing parts supplied by reference TRBV28 and TRBJ1-5, is DVKVTQSSRYLVKRTGEKVFLECVQDMDHENMFWYRQDPGLGLRLIYFSYDVKMKEKGDIPEGYSVSREKKERFSLILESASTNQTSMYLCASSLSRSQPQHFGDGTRLSIL.

V and J are TRBV19 and TRBJ1-1, with TRBD1 identical over 7 bases. Germline values: CDR1 LNHDA, CDR2 SQIVND (reference sequence). This CDR3 region has 15 residues. V was clipped by 7 bases and J by 9 bases; unmatched bases: 17. The CDR3 DNA reads as TGTGCCAGTACCTTCGGTGTGGGACAGACGTATAAAGCTTTCTTT. Its protein is CASTFGVGQTYKAFF. Together with reference TRBV19 and TRBJ1-1, the CDR3 gives the full variable domain: DGGITQSPKYLFRKEGQNVTLSCEQNLNHDAMYWYRQDPGQGLRLIYYSQIVNDFQKGDIAEGYSVSREKKESFPLTVTSAQKNPTAFYLCASTFGVGQTYKAFFGQGTRLTVV.

The gene calls are TRBV19 and TRBJ1-1; D possibly corresponds to TRBD1 (6 bases). CDR1 and CDR2 (germline): LNHDA, SQIVND (reference sequence). Trimming left V 5 bases short and J 14 bases short, with 18 bases between. The CDR3 totals 12 residues. The CDR3 protein is CASSPKTGVRFF. The DNA for the CDR3 is TGTGCCAGTAGTCCCAAGACAGGCGTGAGATTCTTT.

The CDR3 loop reads CATSRRGNQPQHF. In DNA form, the CDR3 reads TGTGCCACCAGCAGGAGGGGGAATCAGCCCCAGCATTTT. The chain carries TRBV15 and TRBJ1-5, with D possibly TRBD1 on 6 matching bases. V lost 3 bases and J 4 bases, leaving 7 bases between the germline ends. In germline, CDR1 is LNHNV, CDR2 YYDKDF (reference sequence). The CDR3 consists of 13 residues.

This chain connects TRBV6-5 to TRBJ1-1; maybe TRBD1 (5 bases). Trimming took 0 bases from V and 6 from J, leaving 14 bases between them. Germline loops: CDR1 MNHEY, CDR2 SVGAGI. This CDR3 has 15 residues. The DNA of the CDR3 is TGTGCCAGCAGTTACTCGACGGACATGCAGTCTGAAGCTTTCTTT. Protein: CASSYSTDMQSEAFF.

J is TRBJ2-4 and V is TRBV7-8; D is perhaps TRBD2 (7 bases). V was shortened by 5 bases and J by 0 bases, with 14 bases between the two germline ends. This CDR3 comprises 16 residues. Germline CDR1 SGHVS, CDR2 FQNEAQ. The CDR3 loop is CASSQTGGLAKNIQYF. The CDR3 DNA is TGTGCCAGCAGCCAAACGGGGGGCCTAGCCAAAAACATTCAGTACTTC.